The sequence of this TCR beta chain was determined in a study of cytomegalovirus exposure and HLA in healthy donors. Study-wide context: Earlier work reported approximately 110 million unique TCR beta sequences from about 180 million T cells. General observations from the study: Later genetic work tied a missense DCLRE1C variant to beta-chain V and J trimming. According to the study, approximately 150 TCR beta chains were cytomegalovirus-associated.

Primers included in the PCR were 60 Vbeta and 13 Jbeta primers. Clones were sequenced by immunoSEQ multiplex PCR, and TCRdb holds only the in-frame ones, with some missing. The sample includes around 130,000 clones, 65% to 90% seen only once; the top ten take about 2%. Trimming took off 0 bases at V and 0 bases at J, with 12 bases between the two ends. This CDR3 contains 17 residues. Germline CDR1 is LGHNA and CDR2 is YSLEER. On this clone itself: Its antigen is undetermined.

This TCR was recovered from a man younger than 40 in good health and CMV-seronegative. The specimen was PBMCs. V and J are TRBV4-3 and TRBJ1-3; D is undetermined. The CDR3 spells CASSQDPQLLSGNTIYF. The CDR3 DNA is TGCGCCAGCAGCCAAGATCCACAGCTCCTCTCTGGAAACACCATATATTTT.